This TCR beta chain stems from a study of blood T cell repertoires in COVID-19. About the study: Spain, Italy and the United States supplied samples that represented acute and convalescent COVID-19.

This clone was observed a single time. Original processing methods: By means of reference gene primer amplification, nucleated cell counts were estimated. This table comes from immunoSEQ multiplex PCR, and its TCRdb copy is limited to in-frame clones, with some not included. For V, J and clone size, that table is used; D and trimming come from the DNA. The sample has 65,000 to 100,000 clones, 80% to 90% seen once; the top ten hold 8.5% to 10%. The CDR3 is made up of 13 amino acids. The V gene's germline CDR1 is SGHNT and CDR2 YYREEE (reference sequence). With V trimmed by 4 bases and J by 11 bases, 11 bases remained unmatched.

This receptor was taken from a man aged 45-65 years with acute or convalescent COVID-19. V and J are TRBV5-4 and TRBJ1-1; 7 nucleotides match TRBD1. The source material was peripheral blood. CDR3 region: CASSPRDSAWAFF. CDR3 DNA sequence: TGTGCCAGCAGCCCACGGGACAGTGCGTGGGCTTTCTTT.